The T cell receptor (beta chain) described here comes from a study of T cells in Graves' hyperthyroidism and ophthalmopathy. Germline values: CDR1 MDHEN, CDR2 SYDVKM. The CDR3 has 11 amino acids. The germline V and J ends were trimmed by 5 bases and 7 bases, with 8 bases remaining between them. This clonotype was recorded a few times. TCR beta CDR3 sequences were amplified from RNA transcripts. HTBI primers were used for first-round RT-PCR of the TCR CDR3. TCRdb reanalysed the multiplex PCR reads using MiXCR and keeps one entry per CDR3 protein. There are some 420,000 distinct CDR3 sequences in the sample; roughly 15% occur only once, and less than 6.5% lies in the top ten.

Material for sequencing was blood. This clonotype originated in a young woman with Graves' hyperthyroidism. This chain uses TRBV28 with TRBJ2-5, with D tentatively TRBD1 (6 bases). The CDR3, as DNA: TGTGCCAGCAGTCCGACAGGGACCCAGTACTTC. This translates into CASSPTGTQYF.